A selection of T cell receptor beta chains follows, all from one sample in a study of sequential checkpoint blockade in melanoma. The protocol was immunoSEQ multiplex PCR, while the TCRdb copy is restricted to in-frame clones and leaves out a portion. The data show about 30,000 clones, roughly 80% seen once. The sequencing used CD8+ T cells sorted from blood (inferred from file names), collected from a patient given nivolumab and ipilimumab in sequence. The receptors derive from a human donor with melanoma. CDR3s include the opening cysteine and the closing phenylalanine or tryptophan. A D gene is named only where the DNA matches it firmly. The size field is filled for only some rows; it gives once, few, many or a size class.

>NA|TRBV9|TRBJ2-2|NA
TGTGCCAGCAGCGAGGGGGGGGTTACCGGGGAGCTGTTTTTT
CASSEGGVTGELFF
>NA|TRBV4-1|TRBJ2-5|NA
TGCGCCAGCAGCCAAGATCGACAACAAGAGACCCAGTACTTC
CASSQDRQQETQYF
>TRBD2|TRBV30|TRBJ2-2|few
TGTGCCTGGACGGGGGGGGTGGAGCTGTTTTTT
CAWTGGVELFF
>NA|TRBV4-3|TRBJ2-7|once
TGCGCCAGCAGCCAAGCCTGGGGGCAACTTTCGTACGAGCAGTACTTC
CASSQAWGQLSYEQYF
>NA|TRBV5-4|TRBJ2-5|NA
TGTGCCAGCGAGGGAAGTGACCCGAGAGAGACCCAGTACTTC
CASEGSDPRETQYF
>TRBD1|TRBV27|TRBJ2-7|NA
TGTGCCAGCAGTTCACCGGGACAGGGGGTCTACGAGCAGTACTTC
CASSSPGQGVYEQYF
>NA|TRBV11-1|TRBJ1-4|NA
TGTGCCAGCAGCTTATCGTGGGCCCATGAAAAACTGTTTTTT
CASSLSWAHEKLFF
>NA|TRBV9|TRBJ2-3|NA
TGTGCCAGCAGCAAACGGGGGCAGGGGGCAGATACGCAGTATTTT
CASSKRGQGADTQYF
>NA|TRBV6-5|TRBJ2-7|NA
TGTGCCAGCTCCCCGTGGCAGCGGGCCTACGAGCAGTACTTC
CASSPWQRAYEQYF
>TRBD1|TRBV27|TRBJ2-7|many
TGTGCCAGCAGGCAAGGCTGGGCAGGGGGCTACGAGCAGTACTTC
CASRQGWAGGYEQYF
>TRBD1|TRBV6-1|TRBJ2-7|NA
TGTGCCAGCCGCCGGGACAGTTCCTACGAGCAGTACTTC
CASRRDSSYEQYF
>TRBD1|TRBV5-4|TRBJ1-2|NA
TGTGCCAGCAGTTCTGGACAGGATGGGTATGATGGCTACACCTTC
CASSSGQDGYDGYTF
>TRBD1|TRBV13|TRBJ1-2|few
TGTGCCAGCAGCTTCGGGACAGGGGGATATGGCTACACCTTC
CASSFGTGGYGYTF
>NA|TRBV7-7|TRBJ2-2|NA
TGTGCTAGCAGCTTCATTGGGGGCGCAGGGACCGGGGAGCTGTTTTTT
CASSFIGGAGTGELFF
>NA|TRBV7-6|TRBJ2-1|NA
TGTGCCAGCAGCTTCAGGACTGGAAGCTCCTACAATGAGCAGTTCTTC
CASSFRTGSSYNEQFF
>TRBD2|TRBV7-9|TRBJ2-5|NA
TGTGCCAGCAGCTCCTCTAGCGGCCAAGAGACCCAGTACTTC
CASSSSSGQETQYF
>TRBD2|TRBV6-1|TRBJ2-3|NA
TGTGCCAGCACCTTAGCGGGGGGTGCTGATACGCAGTATTTT
CASTLAGGADTQYF
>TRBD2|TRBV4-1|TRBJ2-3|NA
TGCGCCAGCAGCCGCACTAGCGGAGGAGATACGCAGTATTTT
CASSRTSGGDTQYF
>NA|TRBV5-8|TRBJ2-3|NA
TGTGCCAGCAGCGGAATGGGACTGAGTGAAGGTCGACGCACAGATACGCAGTATTTT
CASSGMGLSEGRRTDTQYF
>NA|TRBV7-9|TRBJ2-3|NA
TGTGCCAGCAGCTTAGGGTGGGGGGACACAGATACGCAGTATTTT
CASSLGWGDTDTQYF
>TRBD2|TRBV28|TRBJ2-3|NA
TGTGCCAGCAGTGTGCCGGGGGGTAGCACAGATACGCAGTATTTT
CASSVPGGSTDTQYF
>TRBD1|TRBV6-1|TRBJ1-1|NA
TGTGCCAGCAGTGTGGGGGTTCCGAGGCAGGGGGGACCGAACACTGAAGCTTTCTTT
CASSVGVPRQGGPNTEAFF
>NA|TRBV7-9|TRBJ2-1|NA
TGTGCCAGCAGCTTAACAGGGGAGCAGTTCTTC
CASSLTGEQFF
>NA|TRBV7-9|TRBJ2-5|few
TGTGCCAGCAGCCTAGGTCCATCTGAACGGGAGACCCAGTACTTC
CASSLGPSERETQYF
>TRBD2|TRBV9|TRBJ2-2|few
TGTGCCAGCAGCGGAACTAGCGGGGGGTCGAACACCGGGGAGCTGTTTTTT
CASSGTSGGSNTGELFF
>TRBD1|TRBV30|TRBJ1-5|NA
TGTGCCTGGAGTGGGTTACAGGGGGGTCAGCCCCAGCATTTT
CAWSGLQGGQPQHF
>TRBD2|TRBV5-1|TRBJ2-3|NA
TGCGCCAGCAGCTTGCGAGCGGGGGGAAGCACAGATACGCAGTATTTT
CASSLRAGGSTDTQYF
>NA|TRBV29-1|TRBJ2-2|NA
TGCAGCGTCCTACAGGTCACCGGGGAGCTGTTTTTT
CSVLQVTGELFF
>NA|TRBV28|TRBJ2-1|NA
TGTGCCAGCAGTTTGGGAGTTGGGAAATCCTACAATGAGCAGTTCTTC
CASSLGVGKSYNEQFF
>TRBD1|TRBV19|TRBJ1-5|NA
TGTGCCAGTAGTATCACAGGGGATCAGCCCCAGCATTTT
CASSITGDQPQHF
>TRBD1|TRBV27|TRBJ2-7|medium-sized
TGTGCCAGCAGCACAGGGGATTCCTACTACGAGCAGTACTTC
CASSTGDSYYEQYF
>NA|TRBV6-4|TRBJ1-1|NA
TGTGCCAGCAGTGAAGTTGCTGAGGGCACTGAAGCTTTCTTT
CASSEVAEGTEAFF
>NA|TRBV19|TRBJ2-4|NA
TGTGCCAGTAGTACCCGGTCGACGGGGATCGAAAACATTCAGTACTTC
CASSTRSTGIENIQYF
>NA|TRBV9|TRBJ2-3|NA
TGTGCCAGCAGCGTAGATGTCGGAGGGGGCACAGATACGCAGTATTTT
CASSVDVGGGTDTQYF
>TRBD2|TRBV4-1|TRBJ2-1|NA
TGCGCCAGCAGCCATGCTAGCGGGGGGGCGTTAAATGAGCAGTTCTTC
CASSHASGGALNEQFF
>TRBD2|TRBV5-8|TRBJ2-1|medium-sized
TGTGCCAGCAGCTTGCGGGGGGGCAATGAGCAGTTCTTC
CASSLRGGNEQFF
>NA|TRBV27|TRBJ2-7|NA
TGTGCCAGCAGTTTAACTTGGGGCGTAGAGCAGTACTTC
CASSLTWGVEQYF
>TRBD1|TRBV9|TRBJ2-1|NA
TGTGCCAGCAGCGTAGAAGTGGGACAGGGGTTGAAAGAGCAGTTCTTC
CASSVEVGQGLKEQFF
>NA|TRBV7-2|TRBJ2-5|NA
TGTGCCAGCAGCTTATGGGCACCGGTGGAGACCCAGTACTTC
CASSLWAPVETQYF
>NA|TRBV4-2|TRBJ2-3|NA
TGTGCCAGCAGCGAAAAAGGGGGCGCGGGGTCAGATACGCAGTATTTT
CASSEKGGAGSDTQYF
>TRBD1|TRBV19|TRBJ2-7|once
TGTGCCAGTAGTCCCCGGACAGGGCCCTACGAGCAGTACTTC
CASSPRTGPYEQYF
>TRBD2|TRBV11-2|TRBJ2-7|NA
TGTGCCAGCAGCGCAACTAGCGGTTACGAGCAGTACTTC
CASSATSGYEQYF
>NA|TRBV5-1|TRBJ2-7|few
TGCGCCAGCGGACCAGGGACCTACGAGCAGTACTTC
CASGPGTYEQYF
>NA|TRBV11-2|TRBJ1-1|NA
TGTGCCAGCAGCTTAGGTTCGGGGAAGTCGGCTTTCTTT
CASSLGSGKSAFF
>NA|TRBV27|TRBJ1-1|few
TGTGCCAGCAGTTTAGGGAGGAACACTGAAGCTTTCTTT
CASSLGRNTEAFF
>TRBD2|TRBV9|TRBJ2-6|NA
TGTGCCAGCAGTCTTTTCGGGGGGGCCTCTGGGGCCAACGTCCTGACTTTC
CASSLFGGASGANVLTF
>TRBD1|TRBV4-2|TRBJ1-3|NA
TGTGCCAGCAGCCAAGATGCGACAGGGGCCTACTCTGGAAACACCATATATTTT
CASSQDATGAYSGNTIYF
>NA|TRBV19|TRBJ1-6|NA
TGTGCCAGTAGATACGATATGGCTTCACCCCTCCACTTT
CASRYDMASPLHF
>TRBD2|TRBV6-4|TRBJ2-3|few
TGTGCCAGCAGTCCCCGATCGAGCGGGGGCGGTGATACGCAGTATTTT
CASSPRSSGGGDTQYF
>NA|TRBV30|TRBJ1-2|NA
TGTGCCTGGACTGCCGGACATTCGTACTATGGCTACACCTTC
CAWTAGHSYYGYTF
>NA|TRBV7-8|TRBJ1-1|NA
TGTGCCAGCAGCTTAGGTAGGGGGGGTTGGACTGAAGCTTTCTTT
CASSLGRGGWTEAFF
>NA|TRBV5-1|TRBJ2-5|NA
TGCGCCAGCAGCTCGGTCCAGGGGGGCGGGGAGACCCAGTACTTC
CASSSVQGGGETQYF
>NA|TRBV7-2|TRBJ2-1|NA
TGTGCCAGCAGCTTAGAGGGGCGCTTCGGGTCCTACAATGAGCAGTTCTTC
CASSLEGRFGSYNEQFF
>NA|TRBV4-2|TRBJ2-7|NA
TGTGCCAGCAGCCACGGGATTACCTACGAGCAGTACTTC
CASSHGITYEQYF
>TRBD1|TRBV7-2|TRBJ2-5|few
TGTGCCAGCCTCCTGCTGCCCGGGACAGGGACTTTAGAGACCCAGTACTTC
CASLLLPGTGTLETQYF
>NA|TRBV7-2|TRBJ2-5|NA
TGTGCCAGCGGCGCGATATCTTTTCGGGCTAGCGAAGAGACCCAGTACTTC
CASGAISFRASEETQYF
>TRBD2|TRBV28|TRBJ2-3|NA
TGTGCCAGCAGTTTCCGTCGCTCTATAGCGGGGGTATATAGCACAGATACGCAGTATTTT
CASSFRRSIAGVYSTDTQYF